This T cell receptor beta chain derives from a study of blood T cells in healthy people across ages. The CDR3 length is 12 residues. Trimming took 5 bases from V and 2 from J; bases not matched to a gene: 2. CDR1 is DFQATT, CDR2 SNEGSKA, per germline (reference sequence). The authors ran a second PCR of 7 to 11 cycles using a sample-barcoded 5' primer and a J-beta primer mix. TCRdb fed the 5' RACE reads into MiXCR, producing one record per CDR3 protein. The sample has 600,000 to 1,000,000 distinct CDR3 sequences, over 45% seen once. This clonotype was recorded a few times. The sample comprised blood. This clonotype was obtained from a man aged 25-45 years in good health. V and J are TRBV20-1 and TRBJ2-5, with 7 positions matching TRBD2. This CDR3 reads CSALRGQETQYF. Written as DNA, the CDR3 is TGCAGTGCTTTGCGGGGGCAAGAGACCCAGTACTTC.